This TCR beta chain was sequenced for a study of blood T cells in healthy people across ages. This clonotype showed up just a few times. With a J-beta primer mix and a sample-barcoded 5' primer, a second PCR ran roughly 6 to 12 cycles. TCRdb used MiXCR to reprocess the 5' RACE reads, holding one entry per CDR3 protein. The sample yields around 670,000 distinct CDR3 sequences, about 30% seen once. The germline gives CDR1 GTSNPN, CDR2 SVGIG (reference sequence). The CDR3 has 13 amino acids. The V gene end was trimmed by 3 bases and the J gene end by 6 bases; junction bases not matched to a gene: 2. The V and J genes are TRBV30 and TRBJ2-2, with 9 bases lining up with TRBD1. This sequence was found in an elderly woman in good health. The sequenced material came from blood. As DNA, the CDR3 is TGTGCCTGGAGGGGGACAGGGTCCGGGGAGCTGTTTTTT. This gives the protein CAWRGTGSGELFF.